This T cell receptor (beta chain) was obtained from a study of blood T cell repertoires in COVID-19. J lost 5 bases, V lost 0 bases, and 7 bases had no gene match. The CDR3 is 15 residues long. The germline V gene has CDR1 SGHNT and CDR2 YYREEE (reference sequence). The authors' processing: Estimated nucleated cell counts came from reference gene primer amplification. The repertoire was sequenced with immunoSEQ multiplex PCR; TCRdb's copy has only in-frame clones and lacks some. Clonal size and the V and J genes are those of that table, whereas D and trimming came from the DNA. Counted here are about 260,000 clones, about 89% occurring once; the ten biggest clones make up over 1.2%.

Sequenced: peripheral blood. This chain connects TRBV5-4 to TRBJ2-7; the match to TRBD1 covers 8 bases. This TCR came from a woman in her forties who had recovered from COVID-19. The CDR3 protein is CASSLGRTGQDEQYF. The CDR3, as DNA: TGTGCCAGCAGCTTGGGTAGGACAGGGCAGGACGAGCAGTACTTC.